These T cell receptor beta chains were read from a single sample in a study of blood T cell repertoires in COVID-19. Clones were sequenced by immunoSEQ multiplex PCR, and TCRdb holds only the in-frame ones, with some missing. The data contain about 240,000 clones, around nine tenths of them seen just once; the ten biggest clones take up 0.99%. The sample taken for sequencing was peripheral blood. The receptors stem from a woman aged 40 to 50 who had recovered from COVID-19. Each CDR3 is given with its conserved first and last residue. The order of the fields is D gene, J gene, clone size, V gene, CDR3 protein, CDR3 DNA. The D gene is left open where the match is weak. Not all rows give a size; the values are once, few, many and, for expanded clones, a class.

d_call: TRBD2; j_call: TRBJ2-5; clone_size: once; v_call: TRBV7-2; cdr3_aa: CASSLGSGRARETQYF; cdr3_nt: TGTGCCAGCAGCTTGGGTAGCGGGAGGGCCAGAGAGACCCAGTACTTC
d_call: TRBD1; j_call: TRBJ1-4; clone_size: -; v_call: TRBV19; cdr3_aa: CASSRDRDRDEKLFF; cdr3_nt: TGTGCCAGTAGTCGGGACAGGGATCGGGATGAAAAACTGTTTTTT
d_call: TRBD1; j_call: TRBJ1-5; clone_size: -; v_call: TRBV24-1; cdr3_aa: CATSGDRDQPQHF; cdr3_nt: TGTGCCACCAGTGGGGACAGGGATCAGCCCCAGCATTTT
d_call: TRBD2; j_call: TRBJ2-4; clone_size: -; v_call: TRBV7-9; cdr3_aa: CASSRGESLGIQYF; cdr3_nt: TGTGCCAGCAGCCGGGGGGAGTCCTTAGGGATTCAGTACTTC
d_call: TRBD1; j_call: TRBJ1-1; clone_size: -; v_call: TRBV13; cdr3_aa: CASSSMTGWWGTEAFF; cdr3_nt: TGTGCCAGCAGCTCAATGACAGGGTGGTGGGGCACTGAAGCTTTCTTT
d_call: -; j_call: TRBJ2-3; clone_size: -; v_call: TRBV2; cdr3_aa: CASSEDQGTDTQYF; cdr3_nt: TGTGCCAGCAGTGAAGACCAGGGCACAGATACGCAGTATTTT
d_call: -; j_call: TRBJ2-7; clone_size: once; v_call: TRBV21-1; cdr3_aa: CASSNPDPTQGYEQYF; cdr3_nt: TGTGCCAGCAGCAACCCAGACCCGACCCAGGGCTACGAGCAGTACTTC
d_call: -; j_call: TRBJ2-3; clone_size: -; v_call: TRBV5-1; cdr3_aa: CASRKTGISTDTQYF; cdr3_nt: TGCGCCAGCAGAAAAACAGGGATTAGCACAGATACGCAGTATTTT
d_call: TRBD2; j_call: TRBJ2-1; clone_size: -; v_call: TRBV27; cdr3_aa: CASSPTSGRNNEQFF; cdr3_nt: TGTGCCAGCAGCCCGACTAGCGGGAGGAACAATGAGCAGTTCTTC
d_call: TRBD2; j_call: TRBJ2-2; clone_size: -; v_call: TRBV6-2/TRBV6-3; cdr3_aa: CASSYWLAGGNTGELFF; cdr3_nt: TGTGCCAGCAGTTACTGGCTAGCGGGGGGGAACACCGGGGAGCTGTTTTTT
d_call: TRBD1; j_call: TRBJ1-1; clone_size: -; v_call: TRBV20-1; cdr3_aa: CSSGQGAEAFF; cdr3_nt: TGCAGCAGCGGACAGGGGGCTGAAGCTTTCTTT
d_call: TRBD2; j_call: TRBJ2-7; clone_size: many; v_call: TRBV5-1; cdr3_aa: CASSLGEGWSYEQYF; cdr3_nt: TGCGCCAGCAGCTTGGGGGAGGGGTGGTCCTACGAGCAGTACTTC
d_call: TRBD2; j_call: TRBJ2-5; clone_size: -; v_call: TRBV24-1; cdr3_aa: CATSDPLGAGMETQYF; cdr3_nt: TGTGCCACCAGTGATCCCCTCGGAGCGGGAATGGAGACCCAGTACTTC
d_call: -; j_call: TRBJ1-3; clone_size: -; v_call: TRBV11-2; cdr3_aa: CASSPQGNTIYF; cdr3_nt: TGTGCCAGCAGCCCGCAGGGAAACACCATATATTTT
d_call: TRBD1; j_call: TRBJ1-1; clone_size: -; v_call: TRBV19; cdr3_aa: CASSDRAQPGTEAFF; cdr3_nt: TGTGCCAGTAGCGACAGGGCCCAGCCCGGGACTGAAGCTTTCTTT
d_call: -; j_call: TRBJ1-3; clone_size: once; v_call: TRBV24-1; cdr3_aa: CATSDKGGYTIYF; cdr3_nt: TGTGCCACCAGTGACAAAGGCGGTTACACCATATATTTT
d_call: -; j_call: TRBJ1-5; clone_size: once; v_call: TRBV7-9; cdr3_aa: CASSLGAGPPGQPQHF; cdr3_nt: TGTGCCAGCAGCTTAGGGGCGGGGCCTCCGGGGCAGCCCCAGCATTTT
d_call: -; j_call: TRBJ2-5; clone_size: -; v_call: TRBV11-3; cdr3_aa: CASSRGEETQYF; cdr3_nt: TGTGCCAGCAGCCGCGGAGAAGAGACCCAGTACTTC
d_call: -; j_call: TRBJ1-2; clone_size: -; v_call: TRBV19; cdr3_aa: CASTSWGGPLF; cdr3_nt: TGTGCCAGTACCTCCTGGGGGGGGCCTCTCTTC
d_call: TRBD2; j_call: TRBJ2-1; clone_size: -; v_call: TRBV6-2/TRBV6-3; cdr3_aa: CASSDLGLAGPYNEQFF; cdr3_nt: TGTGCCAGCAGTGACCTCGGACTAGCGGGCCCCTACAATGAGCAGTTCTTC
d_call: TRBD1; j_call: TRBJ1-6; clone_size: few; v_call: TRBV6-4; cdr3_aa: CASTRDRGNSPLHF; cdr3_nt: TGTGCCAGCACCCGGGACAGGGGAAATTCACCCCTCCACTTT
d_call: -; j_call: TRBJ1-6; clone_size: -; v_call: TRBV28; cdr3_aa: CASSFGGDSPLHF; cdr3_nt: TGTGCCAGCAGTTTTGGGGGGGATTCACCCCTCCACTTT
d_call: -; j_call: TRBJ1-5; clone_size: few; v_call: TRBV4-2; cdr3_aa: CASSQDAGTVQPQHF; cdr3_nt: TGTGCCAGCAGCCAAGATGCGGGCACCGTCCAGCCCCAGCATTTT
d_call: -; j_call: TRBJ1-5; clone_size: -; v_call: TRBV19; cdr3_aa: CASSPRRGGDQPQHF; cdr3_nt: TGTGCCAGTAGTCCCCGACGGGGGGGAGATCAGCCCCAGCATTTT
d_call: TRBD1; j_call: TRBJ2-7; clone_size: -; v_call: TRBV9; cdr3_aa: CASSGQGAGEQYF; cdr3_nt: TGTGCCAGCAGCGGACAGGGGGCTGGGGAGCAGTACTTC
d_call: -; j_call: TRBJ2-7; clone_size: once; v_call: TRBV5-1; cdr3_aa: CASSFSAPGSEQYF; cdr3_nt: TGCGCCAGCAGCTTTAGCGCGCCGGGGAGCGAGCAGTACTTC
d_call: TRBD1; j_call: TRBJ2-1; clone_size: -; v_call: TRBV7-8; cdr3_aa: CASSPGTGTLGQFF; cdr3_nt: TGTGCCAGCAGCCCGGGGACAGGGACGTTGGGGCAGTTCTTC
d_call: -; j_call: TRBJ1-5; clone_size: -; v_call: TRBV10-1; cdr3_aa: CASSELAAGNQPQHF; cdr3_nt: TGCGCCAGCAGTGAGTTGGCGGCAGGGAATCAGCCCCAGCATTTT
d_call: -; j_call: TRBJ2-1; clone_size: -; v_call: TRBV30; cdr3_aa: CAWSPRSGSSYNEQFF; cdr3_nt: TGTGCCTGGAGTCCCCGTTCGGGGAGCTCCTACAATGAGCAGTTCTTC
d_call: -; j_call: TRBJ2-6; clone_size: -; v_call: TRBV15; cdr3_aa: CATSRDGHAGANVLTF; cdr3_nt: TGTGCCACCAGCAGAGATGGGCATGCTGGGGCCAACGTCCTGACTTTC
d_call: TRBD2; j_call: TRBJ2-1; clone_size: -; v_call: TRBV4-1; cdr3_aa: CASSPAELAGGYNEQFF; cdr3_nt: TGCGCCAGCAGCCCTGCGGAGTTAGCGGGAGGCTACAATGAGCAGTTCTTC
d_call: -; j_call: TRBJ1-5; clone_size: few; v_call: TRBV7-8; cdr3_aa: CASSLGGGGNQPQHF; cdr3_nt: TGTGCCAGCAGCTTAGGGGGGGGAGGCAATCAGCCCCAGCATTTT
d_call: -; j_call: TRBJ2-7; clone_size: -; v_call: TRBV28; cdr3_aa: CASSLLGALRYEQYF; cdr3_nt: TGTGCCAGCAGTTTGCTGGGGGCGCTGAGGTACGAGCAGTACTTC
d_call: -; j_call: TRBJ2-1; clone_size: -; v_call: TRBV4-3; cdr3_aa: CASSQDGRGAGNEQFF; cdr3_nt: TGCGCCAGCAGCCAAGATGGTCGGGGCGCGGGGAATGAGCAGTTCTTC
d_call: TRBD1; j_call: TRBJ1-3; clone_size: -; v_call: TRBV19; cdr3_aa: CASAAPGTVGNTIYF; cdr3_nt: TGTGCCAGTGCTGCCCCCGGGACAGTTGGAAACACCATATATTTT
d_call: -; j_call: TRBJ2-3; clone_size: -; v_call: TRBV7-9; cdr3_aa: CASSLGGEDTQYF; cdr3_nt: TGTGCCAGCAGCTTAGGGGGGGAAGATACGCAGTATTTT
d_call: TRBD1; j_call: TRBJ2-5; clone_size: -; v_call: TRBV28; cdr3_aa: CATQGARETQYF; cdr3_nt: TGTGCCACCCAGGGGGCGCGGGAGACCCAGTACTTC
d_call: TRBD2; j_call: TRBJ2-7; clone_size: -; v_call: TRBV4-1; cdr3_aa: CASSQRLAGSYEQYF; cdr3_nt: TGCGCCAGCAGCCAACGCCTAGCGGGATCCTACGAGCAGTACTTC
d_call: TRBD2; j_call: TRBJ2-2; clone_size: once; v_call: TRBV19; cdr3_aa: CASKRGGSGTGELFF; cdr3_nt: TGTGCCAGTAAGCGGGGGGGAAGTGGCACCGGGGAGCTGTTTTTT
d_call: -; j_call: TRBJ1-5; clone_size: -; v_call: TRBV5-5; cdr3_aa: CASSSVGDIRYSNQPQHF; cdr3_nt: TGTGCCAGCAGCTCAGTCGGGGACATTCGATATAGCAATCAGCCCCAGCATTTT
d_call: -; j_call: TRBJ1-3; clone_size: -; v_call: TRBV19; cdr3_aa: CASRDPGGRSGNTIYF; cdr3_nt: TGTGCCAGTAGAGACCCGGGGGGGCGCTCTGGAAACACCATATATTTT
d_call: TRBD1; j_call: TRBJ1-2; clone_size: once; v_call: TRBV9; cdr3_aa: CASSVAPGGYGYTF; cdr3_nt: TGTGCCAGCAGCGTAGCCCCAGGGGGCTATGGCTACACCTTC
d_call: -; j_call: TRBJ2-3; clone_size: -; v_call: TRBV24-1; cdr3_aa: CATSDPDRSSTDTQYF; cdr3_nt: TGTGCCACCAGTGACCCCGACAGATCTAGCACAGATACGCAGTATTTT
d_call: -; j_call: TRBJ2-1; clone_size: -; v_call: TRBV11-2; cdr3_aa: CASSLDMVAEQFF; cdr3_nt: TGTGCCAGCAGCTTAGATATGGTGGCTGAGCAGTTCTTC
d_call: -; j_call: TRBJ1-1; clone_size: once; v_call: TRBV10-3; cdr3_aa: CATRGGADTEAFF; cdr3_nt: TGTGCCACCCGGGGAGGGGCTGACACTGAAGCTTTCTTT
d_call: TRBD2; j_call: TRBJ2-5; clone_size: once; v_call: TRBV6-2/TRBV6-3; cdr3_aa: CASSYPGGSETQYF; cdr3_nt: TGTGCCAGCAGTTACCCGGGGGGATCGGAGACCCAGTACTTC
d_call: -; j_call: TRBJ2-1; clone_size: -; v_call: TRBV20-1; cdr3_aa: CSARSPSIQFF; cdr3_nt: TGCAGTGCTAGGAGTCCCTCCATACAGTTCTTC
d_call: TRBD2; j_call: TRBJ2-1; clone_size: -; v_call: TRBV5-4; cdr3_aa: CASSTGAGGYNEQFF; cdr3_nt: TGTGCCAGCAGCACCGGGGCGGGAGGCTACAATGAGCAGTTCTTC
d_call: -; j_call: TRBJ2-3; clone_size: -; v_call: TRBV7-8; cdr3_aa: CASSLGTGMSDTQYF; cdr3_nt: TGTGCCAGCAGCTTAGGGACCGGGATGTCAGATACGCAGTATTTT
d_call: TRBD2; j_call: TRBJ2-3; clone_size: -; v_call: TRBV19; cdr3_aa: CASRGLGSDTQYF; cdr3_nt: TGTGCCAGTAGAGGACTAGGGTCAGATACGCAGTATTTT
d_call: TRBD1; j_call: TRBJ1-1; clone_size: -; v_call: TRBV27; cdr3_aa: CASNRDRGQGAFF; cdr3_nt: TGTGCCAGCAATCGGGACAGGGGGCAAGGAGCTTTCTTT
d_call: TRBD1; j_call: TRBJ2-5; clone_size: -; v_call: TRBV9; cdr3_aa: CASSPGTPQGETQYF; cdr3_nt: TGTGCCAGCAGCCCCGGGACCCCACAGGGGGAGACCCAGTACTTC
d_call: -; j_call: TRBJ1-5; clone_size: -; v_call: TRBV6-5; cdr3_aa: CASSRTDNQPQHF; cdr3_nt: TGTGCCAGCAGTAGGACAGACAATCAGCCCCAGCATTTT